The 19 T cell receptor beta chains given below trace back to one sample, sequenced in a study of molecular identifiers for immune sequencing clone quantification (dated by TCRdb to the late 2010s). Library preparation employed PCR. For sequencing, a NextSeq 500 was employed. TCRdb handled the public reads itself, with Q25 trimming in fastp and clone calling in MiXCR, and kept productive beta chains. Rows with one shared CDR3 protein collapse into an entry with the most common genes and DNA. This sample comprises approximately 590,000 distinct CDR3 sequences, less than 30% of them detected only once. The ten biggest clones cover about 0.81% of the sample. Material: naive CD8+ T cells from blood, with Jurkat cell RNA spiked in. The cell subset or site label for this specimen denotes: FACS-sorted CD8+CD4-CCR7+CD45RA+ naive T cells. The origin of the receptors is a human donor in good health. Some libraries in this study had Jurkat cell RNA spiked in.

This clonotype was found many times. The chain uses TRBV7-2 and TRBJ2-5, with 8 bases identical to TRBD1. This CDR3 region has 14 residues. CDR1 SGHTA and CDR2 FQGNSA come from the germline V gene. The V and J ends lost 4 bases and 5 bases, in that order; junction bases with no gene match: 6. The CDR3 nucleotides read TGTGCCAGCAGCTCCACAGGGGGGTTGGAGACCCAGTACTTC. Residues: CASSSTGGLETQYF.

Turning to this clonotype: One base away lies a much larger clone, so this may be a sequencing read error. The CDR3 protein is CAISLNREDLFF. The CDR3 nucleotides read TGCGCCATCAGCCTCAACAGGGAGGACCTGTTTTTT. The gene calls are TRBV4-1 and TRBJ1-4, with a possible D match to TRBD1 (6 bases). Germline-derived CDR1 and CDR2 are MGHRA and YSYEKL. The length of the CDR3 is 12 residues.

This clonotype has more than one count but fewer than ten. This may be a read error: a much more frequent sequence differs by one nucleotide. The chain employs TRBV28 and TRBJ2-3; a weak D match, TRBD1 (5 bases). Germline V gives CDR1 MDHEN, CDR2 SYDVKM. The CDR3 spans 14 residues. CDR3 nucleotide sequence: TGTGCCAGCAGTTTATTTTCTGAGACAGATATGCAGTATTTT. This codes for CASSLFSETDMQYF.

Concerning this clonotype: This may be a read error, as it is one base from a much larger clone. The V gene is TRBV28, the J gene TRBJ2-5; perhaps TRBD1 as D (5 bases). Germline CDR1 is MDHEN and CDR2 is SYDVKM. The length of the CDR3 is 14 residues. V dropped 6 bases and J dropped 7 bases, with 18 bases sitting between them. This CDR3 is CASSWLGSQGTQYF. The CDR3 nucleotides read TGTGCCAGCAGCTGGCTGGGGTCCCAGGGGACCCAGTACTTC. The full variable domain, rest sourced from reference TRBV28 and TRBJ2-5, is DVKVTQSSRYLVKRTGEKVFLECVQDMDHENMFWYRQDPGLGLRLIYFSYDVKMKEKGDIPEGYSVSREKKERFSLILESASTNQTSMYLCASSWLGSQGTQYFGPGTRLLVL.

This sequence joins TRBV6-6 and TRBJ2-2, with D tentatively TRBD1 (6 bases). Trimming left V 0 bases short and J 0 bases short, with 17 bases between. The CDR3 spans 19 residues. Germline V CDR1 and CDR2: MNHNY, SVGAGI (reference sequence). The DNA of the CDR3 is TGTGCCAGCAGTTACTCGAATGTATTACAGGGAACGAACACCGGGGAGCTGTTTTTT. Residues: CASSYSNVLQGTNTGELFF.

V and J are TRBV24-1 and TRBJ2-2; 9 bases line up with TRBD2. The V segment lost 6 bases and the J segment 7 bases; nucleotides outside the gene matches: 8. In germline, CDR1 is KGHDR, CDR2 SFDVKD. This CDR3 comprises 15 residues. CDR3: CATSSGRGGVGELFF. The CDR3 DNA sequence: TGTGCCACCAGTTCGGGGCGGGGGGGCGTCGGGGAGCTGTTTTTT.

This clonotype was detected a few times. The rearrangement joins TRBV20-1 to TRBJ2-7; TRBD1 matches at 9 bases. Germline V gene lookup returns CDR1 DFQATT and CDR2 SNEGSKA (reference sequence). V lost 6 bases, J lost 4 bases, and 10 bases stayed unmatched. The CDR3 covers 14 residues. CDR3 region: CSATPGTGTYEQYF. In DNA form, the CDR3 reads TGCAGTGCCACGCCGGGGACAGGGACTTACGAGCAGTACTTC.

CDR3 sequence (DNA): TGCGCCAGCAGCTCGGGGTCCTTAGGAGAAGAGACCCAGTACTTC. Its translation is CASSSGSLGEETQYF. The rearrangement joins TRBV5-1 to TRBJ2-5; a possible D gene is TRBD2 (5 bases). Germline values: CDR1 SGHRS, CDR2 YFSETQ. This CDR3 has 15 residues. Trimming cost V 3 bases and J 3 bases, with 15 bases left between them.

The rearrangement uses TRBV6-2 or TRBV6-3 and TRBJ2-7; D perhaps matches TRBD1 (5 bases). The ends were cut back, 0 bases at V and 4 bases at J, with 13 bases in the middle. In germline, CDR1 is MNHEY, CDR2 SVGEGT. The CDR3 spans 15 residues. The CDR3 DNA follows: TGTGCCAGCAGTTACTCGGAAAGGGGCGAGTACGAGCAGTACTTC. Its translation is CASSYSERGEYEQYF.

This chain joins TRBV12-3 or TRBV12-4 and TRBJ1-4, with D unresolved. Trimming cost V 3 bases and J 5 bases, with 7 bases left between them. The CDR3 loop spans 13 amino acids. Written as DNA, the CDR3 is TGTGCCAGCAGTTTTGTGGACAATGAAAAACTGTTTTTT. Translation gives CASSFVDNEKLFF.

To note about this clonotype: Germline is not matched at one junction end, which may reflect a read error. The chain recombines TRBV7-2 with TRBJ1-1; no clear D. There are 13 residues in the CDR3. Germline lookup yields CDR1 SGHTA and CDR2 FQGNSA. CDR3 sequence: CASSIDLGAETFF. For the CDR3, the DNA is TGTGCCAGCAGCATAGATTTGGGCGCTGAAACTTTCTTT.

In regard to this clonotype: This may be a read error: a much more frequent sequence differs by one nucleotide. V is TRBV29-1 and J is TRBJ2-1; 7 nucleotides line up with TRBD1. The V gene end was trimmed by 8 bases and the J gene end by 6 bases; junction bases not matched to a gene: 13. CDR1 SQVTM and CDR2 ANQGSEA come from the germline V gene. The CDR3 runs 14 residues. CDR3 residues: CSSPEDRYSNEQFF. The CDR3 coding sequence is TGCAGCTCCCCTGAGGACAGGTACTCCAATGAGCAGTTCTTC.

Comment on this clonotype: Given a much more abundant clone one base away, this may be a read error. The DNA of the CDR3 is TGTGCCAGCAGTGGGACCCCGAGTCCCTACGAGCAGTACTTC. Amino acids: CASSGTPSPYEQYF. J is TRBJ2-7 and V is TRBV2; no clear D gene. In germline, CDR1 is SNHLY, CDR2 FYNNEI. This CDR3 has 14 residues. V lost 4 bases and J lost 2, with 12 bases in between.

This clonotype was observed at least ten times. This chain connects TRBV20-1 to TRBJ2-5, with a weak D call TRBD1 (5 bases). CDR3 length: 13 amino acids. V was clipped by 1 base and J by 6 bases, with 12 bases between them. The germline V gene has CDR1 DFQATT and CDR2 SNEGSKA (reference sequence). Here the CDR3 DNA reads TGCAGTGCTAGAGTATCAGGGATGAAGACCCAGTACTTC. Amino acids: CSARVSGMKTQYF.

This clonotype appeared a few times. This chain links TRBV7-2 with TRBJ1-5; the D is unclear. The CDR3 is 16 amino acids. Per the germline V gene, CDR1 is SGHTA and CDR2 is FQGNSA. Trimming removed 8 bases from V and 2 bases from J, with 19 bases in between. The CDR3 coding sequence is TGTGCCAGCCGCTCCCTTCTTTATGGGGGCAATCAGCCCCAGCATTTT. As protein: CASRSLLYGGNQPQHF.

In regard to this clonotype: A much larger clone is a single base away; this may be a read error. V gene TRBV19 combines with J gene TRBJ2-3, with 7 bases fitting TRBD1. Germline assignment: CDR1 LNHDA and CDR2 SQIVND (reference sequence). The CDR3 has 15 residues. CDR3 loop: CTSSILGGTSDTQYF. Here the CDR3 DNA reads TGTACCAGTAGTATATTAGGGGGCACTTCAGATACGCAGTATTTT.

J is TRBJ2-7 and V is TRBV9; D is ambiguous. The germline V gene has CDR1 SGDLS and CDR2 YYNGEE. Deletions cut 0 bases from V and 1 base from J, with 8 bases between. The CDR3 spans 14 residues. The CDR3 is CASSVGEISYEQYF. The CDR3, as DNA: TGTGCCAGCAGCGTAGGGGAAATTTCCTACGAGCAGTACTTC.

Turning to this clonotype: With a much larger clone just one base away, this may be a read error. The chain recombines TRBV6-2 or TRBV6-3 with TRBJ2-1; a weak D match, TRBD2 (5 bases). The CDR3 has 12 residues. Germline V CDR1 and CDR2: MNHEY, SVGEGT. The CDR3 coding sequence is TGTGGCAGCAGTTGGGGAGACAATGAGCAGTTCTTC. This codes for CGSSWGDNEQFF.

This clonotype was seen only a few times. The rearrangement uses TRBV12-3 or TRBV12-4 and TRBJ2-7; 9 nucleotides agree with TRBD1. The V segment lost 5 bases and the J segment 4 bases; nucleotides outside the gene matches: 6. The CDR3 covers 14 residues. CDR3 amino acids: CASSGPGQGYEQYF. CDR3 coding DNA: TGTGCCAGCAGTGGACCGGGACAGGGTTACGAGCAGTACTTC.